The 19 T cell receptor beta chains reported below all come from one sample, sequenced in a study of radiotherapy plus CTLA-4 blockade in lung cancer. Some clones are missing from TCRdb's copy, which holds only in-frame ones; the method was immunoSEQ multiplex PCR. The data show about 77,000 clones, less than 85% seen once. The sample here was peripheral blood, taken from a patient treated with radiotherapy plus ipilimumab. The origin of the receptors is a human donor with non-small cell lung cancer whose response to radiotherapy plus ipilimumab could not be evaluated.

V usage is TRBV10-1 and J usage is TRBJ2-1; 7 bases align to TRBD2. The CDR3 is made up of 15 amino acids. Germline values: CDR1 WNHNN, CDR2 SYGVQD (reference sequence). V shed 1 base, J shed 8 bases, and the junction held 8 bases outside the gene matches. This CDR3 is CASSEWPSGYDEQFF. The CDR3 DNA reads TGCGCCAGCAGTGAGTGGCCTAGCGGTTACGATGAGCAGTTCTTC.

The chain combines TRBV5-1 with TRBJ1-1; D ambiguous. Trimming stripped 0 bases from V and 6 bases from J, with 21 bases between. The V gene's germline CDR1 is SGHRS and CDR2 YFSETQ. This CDR3 is built from 17 residues. The CDR3 is CASSLEIGIGGYAEAFF. The DNA of the CDR3 is TGCGCCAGCAGCTTGGAAATCGGCATCGGAGGCTACGCTGAAGCTTTCTTT.

The rearrangement uses TRBV4-1 and TRBJ1-6; 7 bases agree with TRBD1. The germline V gene has CDR1 MGHRA and CDR2 YSYEKL. The CDR3 length is 14 residues. Trimming removed 3 bases from V and 10 bases from J; junction bases left unmatched: 6. The CDR3 loop reads CASSHRRGNSPLHF. CDR3 DNA: TGCGCCAGCAGCCATCGCAGGGGGAACTCACCCCTCCACTTT.

The rearrangement joins TRBV27 to TRBJ1-2; 10 nucleotides match TRBD1. Per germline, CDR1 MNHEY and CDR2 SMNVEV (reference sequence). The ends lost 6 bases at V and 4 bases at J; junction bases unmatched: 2. The CDR3 totals 13 residues. Here the CDR3 reads CASSWDRGYGYTF. The CDR3, as DNA: TGTGCCAGCAGCTGGGACAGGGGCTATGGCTACACCTTC.

This clone was detected a few times. The rearrangement uses TRBV10-3 and TRBJ1-4, with unresolved D. This CDR3 spans 13 amino acids. Germline CDR1 and CDR2: ENHRY and SYGVKD. Trimming cost V 11 bases and J 4 bases, with 14 bases left between them. CDR3 sequence (DNA): TGTGCCGCGTCCCCGGGATATAATGAAAAACTGTTTTTT. Translating it yields CAASPGYNEKLFF.

The chain carries TRBV4-2 and TRBJ2-2, with 9 bases that match TRBD2. The CDR3 consists of 17 residues. Germline V gene sequence: CDR1 LGHNA, CDR2 YNFKEQ. V trimming: 0 bases; J trimming: 1 base; junction bases outside the gene matches: 3. CDR3 in amino acids: CASSQDFSGGNTGELFF. CDR3 DNA: TGTGCCAGCAGCCAAGATTTTAGCGGGGGGAACACCGGGGAGCTGTTTTTT.

The V and J genes are TRBV28 and TRBJ2-7; tentatively, D is TRBD2 (6 bases). The CDR3 runs to 19 residues. Trimming shortened V by 2 bases and J by 0 bases, and 23 bases separated the two germline ends. Germline V lookup: CDR1 MDHEN, CDR2 SYDVKM. The DNA for the CDR3 is TGTGCCAGCAGTTTACATTGGGACTCCCCATCCCCGAGCTCCTACGAGCAGTACTTC. This sequence encodes CASSLHWDSPSPSSYEQYF.

Sample share makes this clone medium-sized. The V call is TRBV7-3, the J call TRBJ2-1, with no clear D. Germline-derived CDR1 and CDR2 are SGHTA and FQGTGA. V dropped 5 bases and J dropped 0 bases, with 14 bases sitting between them. The CDR3 has 16 amino acids. The CDR3 spells CASSPDSFHSYNEQFF. The CDR3 bases are TGTGCCAGCAGCCCCGACTCTTTCCACTCCTACAATGAGCAGTTCTTC.

V and J are TRBV7-2 and TRBJ2-2, with D possibly being TRBD1 (5 bases). Looked up from germline, CDR1 is SGHTA and CDR2 is FQGNSA. The CDR3 is made up of 16 amino acids. Trimming cost V 2 bases and J 1 base, with 11 bases left between them. The CDR3, as DNA: TGTGCCAGCAGCTTAATCCGCAGGGTGAACACCGGGGAGCTGTTTTTT. Its protein product is CASSLIRRVNTGELFF.

The chain joins TRBV18 to TRBJ1-1, with a possible D match to TRBD1 (6 bases). The germline V gene encodes CDR1 KGHSH and CDR2 LQKENI. V gave up 6 bases and J gave up 3 bases, with 20 bases separating them. This CDR3 comprises 16 residues. The CDR3 protein is CASSQGSGPLDTEAFF. Written as DNA, the CDR3 is TGTGCCAGCTCGCAGGGGTCGGGGCCCCTTGACACTGAAGCTTTCTTT.

The chain has TRBV6-6 and TRBJ1-2; D uncertain. Trimming shortened V by 2 bases and J by 3 bases, and 10 bases separated the two germline ends. This CDR3 is 14 amino acids long. Looked up from germline, CDR1 is MNHNY and CDR2 is SVGAGI (reference sequence). The CDR3 sequence is CASSYDAEDYGYTF. The CDR3 region has the DNA TGTGCCAGCAGTTACGACGCAGAGGACTATGGCTACACCTTC.

The V and J genes are TRBV14 and TRBJ2-1, with 16 bases fitting TRBD2. Germline-derived CDR1 and CDR2 are SGHDN and FVKESK. CDR3 length: 15 residues. V lost 4 bases and J lost 9; bases outside the gene matches: 3. The CDR3 bases are TGTGCCAGCAGCCTGGGACTAGCGGGAGGGACTGAGCAGTTCTTC. It encodes CASSLGLAGGTEQFF.

V and J are TRBV2 and TRBJ1-2, with 10 bases that match TRBD1. The CDR3 consists of 13 residues. Germline V gene sequence: CDR1 SNHLY, CDR2 FYNNEI. V shed 5 bases and J 8 bases; nucleotides not matched to a gene: 5. CDR3 protein: CASSRQGAQGYTF. CDR3 DNA sequence: TGTGCCAGCAGTCGACAGGGGGCCCAAGGCTACACCTTC.

The chain recombines TRBV19 with TRBJ2-5; 8 positions match TRBD1. The J call may be mistaken, given a closer DNA end match to TRBJ2-7. CDR1 is LNHDA and CDR2 is SQIVND in the germline V gene (reference sequence). This CDR3 contains 14 residues. CDR3 sequence: CASSDRGSSYEQYF. CDR3 nucleotides: TGTGCCAGTAGTGACAGGGGCAGCTCCTACGAGCAGTACTTC.

This clone was counted once. CDR3 loop: CASSQAGGAYEQYF. In DNA, the CDR3 is TGCGCCAGCAGCCAAGCGGGGGGTGCTTACGAGCAGTACTTC. The chain joins TRBV4-1 to TRBJ2-7, with 7 positions matching TRBD2. J gave up 4 bases and V 1 base, and 4 bases lay outside the gene matches. Per germline, CDR1 MGHRA and CDR2 YSYEKL. This CDR3 comprises 14 residues.

The chain uses TRBV4-1 and TRBJ2-3, with 9 bases aligning to TRBD2. Germline V lookup: CDR1 MGHRA, CDR2 YSYEKL. This CDR3 is built from 15 residues. J was trimmed by 6 bases and V by 4 bases; bases with no gene match: 8. This CDR3 reads CASSPPSGERDTQYF. For the CDR3, the DNA is TGCGCCAGCAGCCCCCCTAGCGGGGAAAGGGATACGCAGTATTTT.

In this sample, this clone turned up a few times. The V and J genes are TRBV6-1 and TRBJ2-4; TRBD1 is a possible D gene (5 bases). V lost 1 base to trimming and J lost 0 bases, with 10 bases between them. This CDR3 comprises 16 residues. Per germline, CDR1 MNHNS and CDR2 SASEGT. For the CDR3, the DNA is TGTGCCAGCAGTGAAGAAGGGGTCCTAGCCAAAAACATTCAGTACTTC. Encoded protein: CASSEEGVLAKNIQYF.

J is TRBJ2-7 and V is TRBV5-1, with D unresolved. V was cut by 0 bases and J by 0 bases, with 10 bases left in between. Germline V gene data show CDR1 as SGHRS and CDR2 as YFSETQ. The CDR3 is 15 residues long. The CDR3 DNA reads TGCGCCAGCAGCTTGGAGGCGGCCAGCTCCTACGAGCAGTACTTC. As protein: CASSLEAASSYEQYF.

The sample holds one count of this clone. The genes are TRBV5-1 and TRBJ2-5, with TRBD2 matching over 10 bases. V shed 0 bases and J 2 bases; nucleotides not matched to a gene: 4. This CDR3 has 16 amino acids. CDR1 is SGHRS and CDR2 is YFSETQ in the germline V gene. The CDR3 loop is CASSLDLAGAQETQYF. The CDR3 nucleotides are TGCGCCAGCAGCTTGGACCTAGCGGGAGCTCAAGAGACCCAGTACTTC.